The 2 T cell receptor beta chains listed next were all sequenced from one sample in a study of blood T cell repertoires in COVID-19. Clones were sequenced by immunoSEQ multiplex PCR, and TCRdb holds only the in-frame ones, with some missing. Among more than 250,000 clones listed, about 91% were seen once. The specimen was peripheral blood. Receptors originate from a woman in her twenties or thirties with COVID-19, enrolled during active disease.

The rearrangement uses TRBV6-5 and TRBJ2-2; D uncertain. CDR3 length: 15 amino acids. Trimming shortened V by 9 bases and J by 5 bases, and 19 bases separated the two germline ends. The germline CDR1 and CDR2 sequences are MNHEY and SVGAGI. CDR3 loop: CASSARSSGTGELFF. The DNA of the CDR3 is TGTGCCAGTTCCGCCCGGAGTTCGGGTACCGGGGAGCTGTTTTTT.

The chain joins TRBV7-2 to TRBJ2-7, with no clear D. Germline V gene sequence: CDR1 SGHTA, CDR2 FQGNSA. The CDR3 contains 14 residues. Trimming pared 3 bases from V and 6 bases from J, leaving 15 bases between. The CDR3 protein is CASSFVLVGLEQYV. The CDR3 coding sequence is TGTGCCAGCAGCTTTGTTCTTGTGGGCCTCGAGCAGTACGTC.